One sample yielded the 15 T cell receptor beta chains listed below, sequenced in a study of cytomegalovirus exposure and HLA in healthy donors. The PCR employed 60 Vbeta primers together with 13 Jbeta primers. TCRdb keeps only in-frame clones here, not all; method: immunoSEQ multiplex PCR. The repertoire has 150,000 to 200,000 clones, around 62% of them found once; the top ten carry around 2.9%. Sequencing was done on a sample of PBMCs. The receptors were gathered from a man aged 35 to 55 in good health and CMV-seronegative.

This clone was observed a few times. The chain has TRBV7-6 and TRBJ1-1; the D gene is possibly TRBD1 (6 bases). The germline gives CDR1 SGHVS, CDR2 FNYEAQ. With 5 bases removed from V and 6 bases from J, the gap between germline ends came to 16 bases. This CDR3 comprises 14 residues. The CDR3 reads CASSQNRVVSEAFF. The CDR3 DNA reads TGTGCCAGCAGCCAGAACAGGGTGGTCTCTGAAGCTTTCTTT. The full variable domain, in which reference TRBV7-6 and TRBJ1-1 provide the parts outside the CDR3, is GAGVSQSPRYKVTKRGQDVALRCDPISGHVSLYWYRQALGQGPEFLTYFNYEAQQDKSGLPNDRFSAERPEGSISTLTIQRTEQRDSAMYRCASSQNRVVSEAFFGQGTRLTVV.

This clone was detected a few times. This chain uses TRBV5-4 with TRBJ2-1; TRBD2 matches 11 bases. Germline trimming cut 3 bases from V and 6 bases from J; bases unmatched to any gene: 8. This CDR3 comprises 16 residues. Germline V gives CDR1 SGHNT, CDR2 YYREEE (reference sequence). CDR3 sequence reads: CASSSELAGVFNEQFF. DNA of the CDR3: TGTGCCAGCAGCTCCGAACTAGCGGGAGTTTTCAATGAGCAGTTCTTC.

This clone was counted only a few times. The gene calls are TRBV2 and TRBJ2-3; TRBD2 aligns across 10 bases. V lost 8 bases to trimming and J lost 6 bases; unmatched junction nucleotides: 11. Per germline, CDR1 SNHLY and CDR2 FYNNEI. The CDR3 consists of 15 residues. In DNA, the CDR3 is TGTGCCAGCCGTGCCGAACTAGCGGGGTTGGATACGCAGTATTTT. Amino acids: CASRAELAGLDTQYF.

V gene TRBV10-3 combines with J gene TRBJ1-5; TRBD1 might be the D (5 bases). Trimming removed 0 bases at V and 7 bases at J, with 10 bases between. The CDR3 consists of 14 residues. Germline CDR1 is ENHRY and CDR2 is SYGVKD. For the CDR3, the DNA is TGTGCCATCAGTGAGTCGAATGGGGCCCAGCCCCAGCATTTT. Translated, it gives CAISESNGAQPQHF.

This clone was seen a few times. The rearrangement links TRBV14 to TRBJ2-6; the D gene is possibly TRBD1 (5 bases). This CDR3 has 16 amino acids. With 0 bases removed from V and 2 bases from J, the gap between germline ends came to 8 bases. CDR1 is SGHDN, CDR2 FVKESK, per germline. CDR3 nucleotide sequence: TGTGCCAGCAGCCAAGATAGGGGTCCTGGGGCCAACGTCCTGACTTTC. Amino acids: CASSQDRGPGANVLTF.

V and J are TRBV5-1 and TRBJ2-5, with 7 bases fitting TRBD2. Judging by the DNA end, TRBJ2-7 fits better; the J call may be wrong. CDR3 length: 12 residues. In germline, CDR1 is SGHRS, CDR2 YFSETQ. CDR3 sequence reads: CASSFAGVEQYF. As DNA, the CDR3 is TGCGCCAGCAGCTTCGCGGGGGTCGAGCAGTACTTC.

The rearrangement links TRBV5-1 to TRBJ2-3; 7 nucleotides agree with TRBD1. The CDR3 is made up of 16 amino acids. The trim removed 0 bases at V and 2 bases at J, leaving 6 bases unmatched. The germline CDR1 and CDR2 sequences are SGHRS and YFSETQ. The CDR3 nucleotides are TGCGCCAGCAGCTTGGCTGGGACAGATATCACAGATACGCAGTATTTT. This gives the protein CASSLAGTDITDTQYF.

V usage is TRBV5-1 and J usage is TRBJ2-7; 9 nucleotides agree with TRBD1. J gave up 10 bases and V 4 bases, and 3 bases lay outside the gene matches. The germline CDR1 and CDR2 sequences are SGHRS and YFSETQ. CDR3 length equals 11 residues. CDR3 amino acids: CASSGTGSQYF. For the CDR3, the DNA is TGCGCCAGCAGCGGGACAGGGTCACAGTACTTC.

This clone was observed once. V and J are TRBV10-3 and TRBJ2-7, with 9 bases identical to TRBD2. CDR1 is ENHRY, CDR2 SYGVKD, per germline. The ends lost 6 bases at V and 3 bases at J; junction bases unmatched: 6. The CDR3 is 14 residues long. CDR3 sequence: CAIRISGGYYEQYF. The CDR3 DNA reads as TGTGCCATCAGGATTAGCGGGGGATACTACGAGCAGTACTTC.

The chain couples TRBV7-9 to TRBJ2-7, with TRBD2 as a possible D gene (5 bases). Trimming removed 3 bases at V and 2 bases at J, with 11 bases between. Germline CDR1 reads SEHNR; CDR2 reads FQNEAQ (reference sequence). This CDR3 contains 14 residues. The CDR3 reads CASSLETTTYEQYF. CDR3 bases: TGTGCCAGCAGCTTGGAGACTACTACCTACGAGCAGTACTTC.

A few counts support this clone. V and J are TRBV19 and TRBJ2-1; 8 nucleotides line up with TRBD2. V lost 3 bases to trimming and J lost 7 bases; unmatched junction nucleotides: 8. CDR1 LNHDA and CDR2 SQIVND come from the germline V gene (reference sequence). This CDR3 has 15 residues. The CDR3 DNA reads as TGTGCCAGTAGTATCTCAACCGGGAGGGTAAATGAGCAGTTCTTC. It codes for CASSISTGRVNEQFF.

The chain employs TRBV4-1 and TRBJ2-2; tentative D call: TRBD2 (7 bases). Germline V gene sequence: CDR1 MGHRA, CDR2 YSYEKL. The CDR3 is 15 amino acids. Deletions cut 3 bases from V and 6 bases from J, with 14 bases between. This CDR3 is CASSQGGGRAGELFF. CDR3 nucleotides: TGCGCCAGCAGCCAGGGAGGGGGGAGAGCCGGGGAGCTGTTTTTT.

The V gene is TRBV4-1, the J gene TRBJ2-5; 12 bases fit TRBD2. Germline values: CDR1 MGHRA, CDR2 YSYEKL. The CDR3 sequence is 15 residues long. Losses at the gene ends were 0 bases for V and 11 bases for J; bases not matched to a gene: 7. The DNA of the CDR3 is TGCGCCAGCAGCCAAGATCCTACTAGCGGGAGGAGGCAGTACTTC. Its translation: CASSQDPTSGRRQYF.

The CDR3 spells CASSLTSDEQFF. The DNA for the CDR3 is TGTGCCAGCAGCTTGACTAGCGATGAGCAGTTCTTC. The chain is built from TRBV5-5 and TRBJ2-1; 7 bases align to TRBD2. The germline V gene encodes CDR1 SGHKS and CDR2 YYEKEE (reference sequence). The CDR3 runs to 12 residues. V lost 1 base, J lost 8 bases, and 0 bases stayed unmatched.

The chain links TRBV19 to TRBJ2-7; 9 nucleotides agree with TRBD2. CDR3 size: 17 residues. Germline V lookup: CDR1 LNHDA, CDR2 SQIVND (reference sequence). After removal of 1 base from V and 3 bases from J, the junction contained 10 bases not matched to a gene. The CDR3 region is CASSIGGGLALIYEQYF. For the CDR3, the DNA is TGTGCCAGTAGTATAGGAGGGGGACTAGCCTTAATCTACGAGCAGTACTTC. The entire variable domain, with the rest obtained from reference TRBV19 and TRBJ2-7, is as follows: DGGITQSPKYLFRKEGQNVTLSCEQNLNHDAMYWYRQDPGQGLRLIYYSQIVNDFQKGDIAEGYSVSREKKESFPLTVTSAQKNPTAFYLCASSIGGGLALIYEQYFGPGTRLTVT.